These 28 T cell receptor beta chains share one sample of origin, sequenced in a study of shared clonotypes between healthy human individuals. Naivety among CD8 cells was defined by CD45RO negativity and positive CCR7 selection, thereby excluding terminally differentiated effector memory CD45RA+ cells. TCRdb's table, derived via immunoSEQ multiplex PCR, lists solely in-frame clones and lacks some. This sample has hundreds of thousands of clones, with about 95% found just once. The sample consisted of naive CD8+ T cells sorted from blood. The receptors here all came from a woman in her twenties or thirties in good health.

In its sample, this clone was seen once. The chain uses TRBV5-1 and TRBJ2-2; 7 bases match TRBD1. Germline V gene sequence: CDR1 SGHRS, CDR2 YFSETQ. V was clipped by 4 bases and J by 2 bases; unmatched bases: 5. This CDR3 comprises 15 residues. Here the CDR3 reads CASSPGTENTGELFF. The CDR3 bases are TGCGCCAGCAGCCCTGGGACAGAAAACACCGGGGAGCTGTTTTTT.

The chain uses TRBV28 and TRBJ2-7; no clear D gene. Germline V gene data show CDR1 as MDHEN and CDR2 as SYDVKM. This CDR3 has 13 residues. V lost 2 bases and J lost 0, with 5 bases in between. The CDR3 DNA is TGTGCCAGCAGTTTACAGGACTCCTACGAGCAGTACTTC. Its translation: CASSLQDSYEQYF. Drawing the rest from reference TRBV28 and TRBJ2-7, the complete variable domain is DVKVTQSSRYLVKRTGEKVFLECVQDMDHENMFWYRQDPGLGLRLIYFSYDVKMKEKGDIPEGYSVSREKKERFSLILESASTNQTSMYLCASSLQDSYEQYFGPGTRLTVT.

The CDR3 DNA follows: TGCAGCGTGGACACGGGAAACACCATATATTTT. This gives the protein CSVDTGNTIYF. This chain uses TRBV29-1 with TRBJ1-3; TRBD1 is a possible D gene (5 bases). The CDR3 is 11 residues long. V was cut by 6 bases and J by 4 bases, with 7 bases left in between. Germline loops: CDR1 SQVTM, CDR2 ANQGSEA.

The chain carries TRBV9 and TRBJ2-5, with D hard to call. The CDR3 contains 15 residues. V shed 0 bases and J shed 2 bases, with 11 bases lying between them. From germline, CDR1 is SGDLS and CDR2 YYNGEE. The CDR3, as DNA: TGTGCCAGCAGCGTAGGTTCGGCGACTCAAGAGACCCAGTACTTC. Its translation is CASSVGSATQETQYF.

In DNA, the CDR3 is TGCGCCAGCAGCCACGCACGGACAGGGCACACTGAAGCTTTCTTT. Protein sequence: CASSHARTGHTEAFF. This chain joins TRBV4-1 and TRBJ1-1; 8 bases agree with TRBD1. The V segment lost 3 bases and the J segment 3 bases; nucleotides outside the gene matches: 6. CDR3 length equals 15 residues. Germline lookup yields CDR1 MGHRA and CDR2 YSYEKL.

The chain employs TRBV11-2 and TRBJ2-7; maybe TRBD2 (6 bases). There are 13 residues in the CDR3. The V gene lost 9 bases and the J gene lost 7 bases, with 19 bases spanning the gap. CDR1 is SGHAT, CDR2 FQNNGV, per germline. The CDR3 DNA is TGTGCCAGTACAGCTTTCGGGGGTCGGGAGCAGTACTTC. Translated: CASTAFGGREQYF.

The chain carries TRBV28 and TRBJ2-7; 9 nucleotides match TRBD1. The V gene end was trimmed by 6 bases and the J gene end by 3 bases; junction bases not matched to a gene: 3. The germline gives CDR1 MDHEN, CDR2 SYDVKM. This CDR3 has 13 residues. The CDR3 DNA sequence: TGTGCCAGCAGACCGGACAGGGGCTACGAGCAGTACTTC. Its protein is CASRPDRGYEQYF.

The rearrangement uses TRBV27 and TRBJ1-2; maybe TRBD1 (5 bases). The CDR3 extends over 13 amino acids. The V and J ends lost 0 bases and 8 bases respectively, with 10 bases between them. Germline CDR1 reads MNHEY; CDR2 reads SMNVEV (reference sequence). CDR3 amino acids: CASSLSRVQGYTF. DNA of the CDR3: TGTGCCAGCAGTTTATCCAGGGTACAAGGCTACACCTTC.

The V and J genes are TRBV9 and TRBJ1-6, with D hard to call. CDR1 SGDLS and CDR2 YYNGEE come from the germline V gene. V lost 0 bases and J lost 7, with 8 bases in between. The CDR3 runs 14 residues. The CDR3 coding sequence is TGTGCCAGCAGCGTAGCTGGGTTAAATTCACCCCTCCACTTT. It translates to CASSVAGLNSPLHF. The full variable domain, its missing parts supplied by reference TRBV9 and TRBJ1-6, is DSGVTQTPKHLITATGQRVTLRCSPRSGDLSVYWYQQSLDQGLQFLIQYYNGEERAKGNILERFSAQQFPDLHSELNLSSLELGDSALYFCASSVAGLNSPLHFGNGTRLTVT.

In regard to this clone: This sample includes further DNA sequences coding for the same CDR3. V is TRBV28 and J is TRBJ2-7; 8 nucleotides align to TRBD2. Germline trimming cut 1 base from V and 6 bases from J; bases unmatched to any gene: 2. CDR1 is MDHEN, CDR2 SYDVKM, per germline. The CDR3 spans 13 residues. In DNA, the CDR3 is TGTGCCAGCAGTTTATTAGCGGGAAGCGAGCAGTACTTC. This codes for CASSLLAGSEQYF.

The chain uses TRBV27 and TRBJ2-1; D unclear. V lost 5 bases to trimming and J lost 1 base, with 15 bases between them. The germline CDR1 and CDR2 sequences are MNHEY and SMNVEV (reference sequence). The CDR3 is made up of 16 amino acids. CDR3 residues: CASSPTLLRSYNEQFF. The CDR3 DNA reads TGTGCCAGCAGTCCCACCCTCCTGCGGTCCTACAATGAGCAGTTCTTC.

The chain joins TRBV13 to TRBJ1-5; D is perhaps TRBD1 (5 bases). Between the trimmed V and J ends, which lost 0 bases and 3 bases, there was a span of 9 bases. The CDR3 extends over 15 amino acids. Germline V gives CDR1 PRHDT, CDR2 FYEKMQ (reference sequence). Here the CDR3 reads CASSLGAGLNQPQHF. The DNA of the CDR3 is TGTGCCAGCAGCTTAGGGGCAGGGCTCAATCAGCCCCAGCATTTT.

V gene TRBV4-2 combines with J gene TRBJ2-2; 14 nucleotides match TRBD2. Germline CDR1 reads LGHNA; CDR2 reads YNFKEQ. The CDR3 covers 19 residues. The junction had 8 bases not matched to a gene; V was cut back by 4 bases and J by 1 base. CDR3 DNA: TGTGCCAGCAGCCGGGGACTAGCGGGAGCCGGTGGGAACACCGGGGAGCTGTTTTTT. Protein: CASSRGLAGAGGNTGELFF.

The rearrangement links TRBV5-8 to TRBJ2-1; D gene ambiguous. This CDR3 contains 15 residues. Germline V gene lookup returns CDR1 SGHTS and CDR2 YDEGEE. With 0 bases removed from V and 0 bases from J, the gap between germline ends came to 7 bases. As DNA, the CDR3 is TGTGCCAGCAGCTTGGGGCCGAGCTCCTACAATGAGCAGTTCTTC. Translated: CASSLGPSSYNEQFF.

The CDR3 sequence: CASSGDLLAMNTEAFF. The CDR3 nucleotides are TGTGCCAGCAGTGGGGATTTATTGGCGATGAACACTGAAGCTTTCTTT. The rearrangement uses TRBV2 and TRBJ1-1, with no clear D. CDR3 length equals 16 residues. V was shortened by 4 bases and J by 0 bases, with 15 bases between the two germline ends. Germline V gene data show CDR1 as SNHLY and CDR2 as FYNNEI. Full variable domain (outside the CDR3, taken from reference TRBV2 and TRBJ1-1): EPEVTQTPSHQVTQMGQEVILRCVPISNHLYFYWYRQILGQKVEFLVSFYNNEISEKSEIFDDQFSVERPDGSNFTLKIRSTKLEDSAMYFCASSGDLLAMNTEAFFGQGTRLTVV.

CDR3: CASSNNWGPRPNEAFF. The DNA for the CDR3 is TGTGCCAGCAGCAATAACTGGGGGCCTCGACCTAATGAAGCTTTCTTT. The chain carries TRBV21-1 and TRBJ1-1; the D call TRBD1 from the table was never checked on the DNA. TRBV21-1 is a recognized pseudogene. The length of the CDR3 is 16 residues.

The chain uses TRBV19 and TRBJ2-3; TRBD2 matches at 10 bases. CDR3 length: 16 amino acids. Germline V gene lookup returns CDR1 LNHDA and CDR2 SQIVND (reference sequence). V was pared by 4 bases and J by 1 base, with 5 bases of the junction left unmatched. The CDR3 loop is CASSTLLAGGTDTQYF. The CDR3 nucleotides read TGTGCCAGTAGTACATTGCTAGCGGGAGGCACAGATACGCAGTATTTT.

As DNA, the CDR3 is TGTGCCAGCAGCACACAGGGTTACGAGCAGTACTTC. It yields the protein CASSTQGYEQYF. The chain has TRBV7-8 and TRBJ2-7, with D perhaps matching TRBD1 (6 bases). This CDR3 region has 12 residues. Germline CDR1 reads SGHVS; CDR2 reads FQNEAQ. The V and J ends lost 5 bases and 4 bases respectively, with 9 bases between them.

This clone is a singleton in its sample. The chain couples TRBV15 to TRBJ2-3, with D unclear. The CDR3 covers 13 residues. CDR1 and CDR2 (germline): LNHNV, YYDKDF (reference sequence). Trimming removed 4 bases from V and 2 bases from J, with 7 bases in between. Written as DNA, the CDR3 is TGTGCCACCAGCACCTTTTTCACAGATACGCAGTATTTT. Its translation is CATSTFFTDTQYF.

V is TRBV28 and J is TRBJ2-7; D is unclear. This CDR3 spans 12 amino acids. V was pared by 9 bases and J by 3 bases, with 12 bases between. CDR1 MDHEN and CDR2 SYDVKM come from the germline V gene. The CDR3 nucleotides read TGTGCCAGTATACAGCGATTCTACGAGCAGTACTTC. Translation gives CASIQRFYEQYF.

This chain joins TRBV5-8 and TRBJ1-1; 9 bases fit TRBD1. CDR1 and CDR2 (germline): SGHTS, YDEGEE. The CDR3 sequence is 16 residues long. Trimming at V came to 5 bases and at J to 4 bases, leaving 12 bases not matched to a gene. Here the CDR3 reads CASRLLGTGSGTEAFF. The CDR3 DNA follows: TGTGCCAGCAGACTATTGGGGACAGGGTCGGGCACTGAAGCTTTCTTT.

The chain employs TRBV27 and TRBJ2-7; perhaps D is TRBD1 or TRBD2 (5 bases each). The germline V gene encodes CDR1 MNHEY and CDR2 SMNVEV (reference sequence). This CDR3 spans 13 amino acids. The V end was cut by 10 bases, the J end by 4 bases, with 17 bases between. Here the CDR3 reads CATAPGPSYEQYF. CDR3 in DNA: TGTGCCACTGCACCGGGACCGAGTTACGAGCAGTACTTC.

The chain uses TRBV29-1 and TRBJ1-2, with 7 bases fitting TRBD1. With 4 bases clipped from V and 5 bases from J, the junction kept 4 bases outside the gene matches. The germline V gene encodes CDR1 SQVTM and CDR2 ANQGSEA. The CDR3 spans 12 residues. The CDR3 nucleotides are TGCAGCGTTGTGACAGGGACTTATGGCTACACCTTC. It encodes CSVVTGTYGYTF.

V and J are TRBV30 and TRBJ1-5; possible D gene TRBD1, 6 bases. Deletions cut 7 bases from V and 1 base from J, with 17 bases between. Germline CDR1 is GTSNPN and CDR2 is SVGIG (reference sequence). CDR3 length: 15 residues. For the CDR3, the DNA is TGTGCCTTCTCCCAAGGGGGGGCCAGCAATCAGCCCCAGCATTTT. Protein: CAFSQGGASNQPQHF.

The J gene is TRBJ2-7, the V gene TRBV5-1, with TRBD1 identical over 10 bases. With V trimmed by 4 bases and J by 5 bases, 6 bases remained unmatched. This CDR3 spans 14 amino acids. Germline V gene lookup returns CDR1 SGHRS and CDR2 YFSETQ. The CDR3 DNA is TGCGCCAGCAGCGGGGGGACAGGGGACCACGAGCAGTACTTC. Translated, it gives CASSGGTGDHEQYF. The complete variable domain, with remaining parts taken from reference TRBV5-1 and TRBJ2-7, reads KAGVTQTPRYLIKTRGQQVTLSCSPISGHRSVSWYQQTPGQGLQFLFEYFSETQRNKGNFPGRFSGRQFSNSRSEMNVSTLELGDSALYLCASSGGTGDHEQYFGPGTRLTVT.

Written as DNA, the CDR3 is TGTGCCAGCAGCTTAGCTTCACCGGGACTATACTACGAGCAGTACTTC. This codes for CASSLASPGLYYEQYF. The V gene is TRBV11-2, the J gene TRBJ2-7; 7 positions match TRBD2. CDR1 and CDR2 from the germline V gene are SGHAT and FQNNGV. After removal of 1 base from V and 3 bases from J, the junction contained 9 bases not matched to a gene. The CDR3 runs 16 residues.

This sequence joins TRBV19 and TRBJ2-1; 7 bases align to TRBD2. The trim removed 0 bases at V and 7 bases at J, leaving 12 bases unmatched. The CDR3 spans 17 residues. Per the germline V gene, CDR1 is LNHDA and CDR2 is SQIVND (reference sequence). The CDR3 DNA reads as TGTGCCAGTAGTATAGATCTTGAGGGAGGGCCGGGGAATGAGCAGTTCTTC. Translated, it gives CASSIDLEGGPGNEQFF.

The V call is TRBV5-6, the J call TRBJ1-4, with D perhaps matching TRBD1 (6 bases). Per germline, CDR1 SGHDT and CDR2 YYEEEE. Trimming stripped 0 bases from V and 8 bases from J, with 11 bases between. This CDR3 has 14 residues. The CDR3 region is CASSLGQEGEKLFF. The CDR3, as DNA: TGTGCCAGCAGCTTGGGACAGGAAGGCGAAAAACTGTTTTTT.